These 30 T cell receptor beta chains came from one sample sequenced in a study of T cells in Graves' hyperthyroidism and ophthalmopathy. Regions amplified from RNA transcripts were the TCR beta CDR3 regions. HTBI primers were employed in a first-round RT-PCR of the TCR CDR3. TCRdb ran MiXCR on the multiplex PCR reads and lists one entry per CDR3 protein. The sample comprises about 200,000 distinct CDR3 sequences, roughly a sixth of which are singletons, and around 52% rests with the top ten. Specimen: blood. All receptors come from a woman aged 50 to 60 with Graves' hyperthyroidism.

The V and J genes are TRBV18 and TRBJ2-2; D remains unclear. Germline V gene lookup returns CDR1 KGHSH and CDR2 LQKENI. The CDR3 covers 15 residues. The V end lost 5 bases, the J end lost 1 base, and 11 bases lay between the germline ends. CDR3 DNA sequence: TGTGCCAGCTCAGCAAGCAGGAAGAACACCGGGGAGCTGTTTTTT. This gives the protein CASSASRKNTGELFF.

V usage is TRBV5-1 and J usage is TRBJ2-3; D unclear. The CDR3 is made up of 14 amino acids. CDR1 SGHRS and CDR2 YFSETQ come from the germline V gene. V lost 4 bases and J lost 1, with 10 bases in between. The CDR3 sequence is CASSLQDGTDTQYF. The CDR3 nucleotides are TGCGCCAGCAGCCTTCAGGACGGCACAGATACGCAGTATTTT.

This chain joins TRBV10-3 and TRBJ2-2; D unclear. Between the trimmed V and J ends, which lost 10 bases and 1 base, there was a span of 19 bases. This CDR3 has 16 residues. Germline lookup yields CDR1 ENHRY and CDR2 SYGVKD. CDR3 loop: CATTPSLGVNTGELFF. The CDR3, as DNA: TGTGCCACCACACCCAGCCTCGGAGTGAACACCGGGGAGCTGTTTTTT.

In this sample, this clonotype turned up many times. The chain combines TRBV27 with TRBJ2-1; 8 nucleotides line up with TRBD2. The CDR3 totals 16 residues. After removal of 7 bases from V and 3 bases from J, the junction contained 11 bases not matched to a gene. CDR1 is MNHEY and CDR2 is SMNVEV in the germline V gene (reference sequence). CDR3 sequence reads: CASISISGNYYNEQFF. The CDR3 region has the DNA TGTGCCAGCATCTCGATTAGCGGGAATTACTACAATGAGCAGTTCTTC.

The CDR3 DNA follows: TGTGCCAGCAGCTTATCGGGTCAGGACCAGCATTTT. Its translation is CASSLSGQDQHF. V and J are TRBV7-9 and TRBJ1-5; D unresolved. Germline lookup yields CDR1 SEHNR and CDR2 FQNEAQ (reference sequence). This CDR3 has 12 amino acids. V lost 2 bases to trimming and J lost 12 bases, with 11 bases between them.

About this clonotype: This may be a read error, as it is one base from a much larger clone. The gene calls are TRBV12-3 or TRBV12-4 and TRBJ2-7; D not certain. CDR3 length equals 16 residues. In nucleotides, the CDR3 is TGTGCCAGCAGTGCGACCCTACCGGCGACGACCTACGAGCAGTGCTTC. This sequence encodes CASSATLPATTYEQCF.

The chain joins TRBV12-3 or TRBV12-4 to TRBJ1-2, with D unresolved. The V end was cut by 2 bases, the J end by 12 bases, with 13 bases between. The CDR3 extends over 12 amino acids. Here the CDR3 reads CASSLNFRDNTF. Written as DNA, the CDR3 is TGTGCCAGCAGTTTAAACTTCCGGGATAACACCTTC.

This sequence joins TRBV27 and TRBJ1-5; tentatively, D is TRBD1 (5 bases). The germline V gene encodes CDR1 MNHEY and CDR2 SMNVEV (reference sequence). This CDR3 contains 14 residues. Trimming cost V 5 bases and J 1 base, with 9 bases left between them. As DNA, the CDR3 is TGTGCCAGCAGTACTGGGGGAAGCAATCAGCCCCAGCATTTT. It translates to CASSTGGSNQPQHF.

The sample holds many counts of this clonotype. The rearrangement links TRBV20-1 to TRBJ2-5, with 10 nucleotides matching TRBD1. The trim removed 3 bases at V and 1 base at J, leaving 5 bases unmatched. The CDR3 sequence is 15 residues long. Germline lookup yields CDR1 DFQATT and CDR2 SNEGSKA (reference sequence). CDR3 sequence: CSASGDRGSQETQYF. DNA of the CDR3: TGCAGTGCTAGTGGGGACAGGGGATCCCAAGAGACCCAGTACTTC.

This clonotype turned up a few times. The V call is TRBV28, the J call TRBJ2-1, with 8 bases that match TRBD2. CDR3 length: 15 amino acids. Unmatched junction bases numbered 11, after V lost 5 bases and J lost 8 bases. Germline V CDR1 and CDR2: MDHEN, SYDVKM. The CDR3 coding sequence is TGTGCCAGCAGTGTCAGGACTAGCCGGGGCCATGAGCAGTTCTTC. This sequence encodes CASSVRTSRGHEQFF.

This clonotype was recorded many times. The chain couples TRBV5-1 to TRBJ2-3; TRBD1 matches 9 bases. The CDR3 spans 17 residues. Germline CDR1 SGHRS, CDR2 YFSETQ. The V segment lost 6 bases and the J segment 5 bases; nucleotides outside the gene matches: 16. In nucleotides, the CDR3 is TGCGCCAGCATCCCTGGACAGGGGATAAAATCGGTAGATACGCAGTATTTT. It yields the protein CASIPGQGIKSVDTQYF.

This clonotype was observed at least ten times. The chain combines TRBV29-1 with TRBJ1-1; D is uncertain. The length of the CDR3 is 13 residues. Between the trimmed V and J ends, which lost 1 base and 5 bases, there was a span of 11 bases. Germline V gives CDR1 SQVTM, CDR2 ANQGSEA. The CDR3 protein is CSVEALQNTEAFF. The CDR3 nucleotides read TGCAGCGTTGAAGCACTACAGAATACTGAAGCTTTCTTT.

This clonotype was seen repeatedly, ten times or more. V gene TRBV5-6 combines with J gene TRBJ2-3; D is uncertain. The CDR3 covers 12 residues. The germline V and J ends were trimmed by 1 base and 6 bases, with 6 bases remaining between them. The germline V gene has CDR1 SGHDT and CDR2 YYEEEE. CDR3 in DNA: TGTGCCAGCAGCTTGTTGAAGGATACGCAGTATTTT. The encoded protein is CASSLLKDTQYF.

The sample holds a few counts of this clonotype. CDR3 nucleotides: TGTGCCAGCAGTGAAGGGGGGTCGGACACCGGGGAGCTGTTTTTT. Its protein is CASSEGGSDTGELFF. The chain recombines TRBV6-1 with TRBJ2-2; D is possibly TRBD1 or TRBD2 (5 bases each). Germline V gives CDR1 MNHNS, CDR2 SASEGT. The CDR3 totals 15 residues. V dropped 1 base and J dropped 3 bases, with 9 bases sitting between them.

This clonotype was counted at least ten times. The V gene is TRBV7-2, the J gene TRBJ2-6; no firm D call. CDR3 length equals 18 residues. Per the germline V gene, CDR1 is SGHTA and CDR2 is FQGNSA. The V and J ends lost 3 bases and 0 bases respectively, with 15 bases between them. Here the CDR3 reads CASSFRRQRSSGANVLTF. The CDR3 nucleotides are TGTGCCAGCAGCTTTAGGCGGCAGCGCAGCTCTGGGGCCAACGTCCTGACTTTC.

This clonotype came up a few times. The chain combines TRBV5-1 with TRBJ1-2, with D perhaps TRBD1 (5 bases). The CDR3 runs 14 residues. Trimming took 1 base from V and 6 from J, leaving 13 bases between them. Germline assignment: CDR1 SGHRS and CDR2 YFSETQ. This chain's CDR3 is CASSLSGSENGYTF. For the CDR3, the DNA is TGCGCCAGCAGCTTGTCAGGGTCCGAAAATGGCTACACCTTC.

This clonotype was detected many times. The V call is TRBV6-1, the J call TRBJ1-1; D perhaps matches TRBD1 (5 bases). The CDR3 is 15 amino acids. In germline, CDR1 is MNHNS, CDR2 SASEGT. V gave up 5 bases and J gave up 5 bases, with 18 bases separating them. The CDR3 DNA reads as TGTGCCAGCAGTAAGGGACCGTTCGGCGGAACTGAAGCTTTCTTT. Its translation is CASSKGPFGGTEAFF.

This clonotype was recorded many times. V gene TRBV10-1 combines with J gene TRBJ2-1; D gene ambiguous. The length of the CDR3 is 13 residues. Trimming stripped 0 bases from V and 8 bases from J, with 8 bases between. Germline CDR1 is WNHNN and CDR2 is SYGVQD (reference sequence). The CDR3 nucleotides read TGCGCCAGCAGTGAGTCTGCGATCCATGAGCAGTTCTTC. This gives the protein CASSESAIHEQFF.

This clonotype was counted a few times. The genes are TRBV4-2 and TRBJ2-2, with TRBD2 identical over 10 bases. CDR1 is LGHNA and CDR2 is YNFKEQ in the germline V gene. The CDR3 has 18 amino acids. The ends lost 4 bases at V and 2 bases at J; junction bases unmatched: 10. Here the CDR3 DNA reads TGTGCCAGCAGCCTCAACCATAGACTAGCGGGCAACACCGGGGAGCTGTTTTTT. Protein sequence: CASSLNHRLAGNTGELFF.

This clonotype was counted many times. This sequence joins TRBV28 and TRBJ1-4; weak D call: TRBD1 (5 bases). Trimming removed 7 bases at V and 4 bases at J, with 10 bases between. Per germline, CDR1 MDHEN and CDR2 SYDVKM. The CDR3 has 13 amino acids. CDR3 coding DNA: TGTGCCAGCATCGGGACGGGTAATGAAAAACTGTTTTTT. This encodes CASIGTGNEKLFF.

This clonotype was counted ten times or more. The chain couples TRBV24-1 to TRBJ2-5; no clear D. The CDR3 is made up of 13 amino acids. The germline V and J ends were trimmed by 6 bases and 3 bases, with 10 bases remaining between them. Germline V lookup: CDR1 KGHDR, CDR2 SFDVKD. The CDR3 spells CATSLWAEETQYF. CDR3 in DNA: TGTGCCACCAGTCTTTGGGCGGAAGAGACCCAGTACTTC.

The J gene is TRBJ1-5, the V gene TRBV19; a possible D gene is TRBD1 (6 bases). This CDR3 comprises 17 residues. Looked up from germline, CDR1 is LNHDA and CDR2 is SQIVND (reference sequence). Trimming shortened V by 4 bases and J by 3 bases, and 19 bases separated the two germline ends. CDR3 in amino acids: CASSRGPNPSSNQPQHF. The CDR3 DNA follows: TGTGCCAGTAGTAGGGGGCCCAACCCAAGCTCCAATCAGCCCCAGCATTTT.

This clonotype was observed a handful of times. The chain couples TRBV3-1 to TRBJ2-3; D is unresolved. This CDR3 is built from 17 residues. CDR1 is LGHDT, CDR2 YNNKEL, per germline (reference sequence). V was pared by 0 bases and J by 2 bases, with 15 bases between. The CDR3 nucleotides are TGTGCCAGCAGCCAAGATTTCCAGGCCATTGCCACAGATACGCAGTATTTT. Translating it yields CASSQDFQAIATDTQYF.

This clonotype came up a few times. The chain has TRBV27 and TRBJ2-5; D may be TRBD2 (6 bases). Germline V CDR1 and CDR2: MNHEY, SMNVEV (reference sequence). Trimming took off 6 bases at V and 2 bases at J, with 13 bases between the two ends. The CDR3 is 14 amino acids. Here the CDR3 reads CASSPFRGQETQYF. CDR3 nucleotide sequence: TGTGCCAGCAGCCCCTTCCGGGGGCAAGAGACCCAGTACTTC.

This clonotype occurred a few times. The chain couples TRBV10-2 to TRBJ2-7, with D possibly being TRBD2 (7 bases). Germline CDR1 is WSHSY and CDR2 is SAAADI. The CDR3 totals 15 residues. Deletions cut 4 bases from V and 2 bases from J, with 15 bases between. CDR3 region: CASSVGGAYPYEQYF. In nucleotides, the CDR3 is TGCGCCAGCAGTGTGGGGGGGGCATATCCCTACGAGCAGTACTTC.

In DNA, the CDR3 is TGCAGTGCTCCTCCGGCGGGAGGAAGCTACGAGCAGTACTTC. Protein: CSAPPAGGSYEQYF. This chain links TRBV20-1 with TRBJ2-7; 8 positions agree with TRBD2. CDR3 length equals 14 residues. Germline-derived CDR1 and CDR2 are DFQATT and SNEGSKA (reference sequence). The junction had 9 bases not matched to a gene; V was cut back by 5 bases and J by 3 bases.

V is TRBV19 and J is TRBJ1-2; D is perhaps TRBD1 (5 bases). The length of the CDR3 is 13 residues. Germline V lookup: CDR1 LNHDA, CDR2 SQIVND (reference sequence). With 4 bases removed from V and 2 bases from J, the gap between germline ends came to 8 bases. CDR3 DNA sequence: TGTGCCAGTAGTAGACAGAGAAACTATGGCTACACCTTC. Translation gives CASSRQRNYGYTF.

There are many counts of this clonotype. The chain is built from TRBV12-3 or TRBV12-4 and TRBJ2-3; D unresolved. The CDR3 extends over 13 amino acids. V gave up 8 bases and J gave up 4 bases, with 13 bases separating them. CDR3 in amino acids: CASRRIGADTQYF. The CDR3 bases are TGTGCCAGCCGGCGCATCGGCGCAGATACGCAGTATTTT.

This clonotype was observed at least ten times. This rearrangement joins TRBV7-2 to TRBJ2-5; 8 bases agree with TRBD2. CDR3 size: 15 residues. The germline gives CDR1 SGHTA, CDR2 FQGNSA. V dropped 3 bases and J dropped 4; count of bases not matched to a gene: 7. The chain's CDR3 is CASSFRGGDGETQYF. CDR3 coding DNA: TGTGCCAGCAGCTTCCGGGGGGGAGATGGAGAGACCCAGTACTTC.

In its sample, this clonotype was seen many times. The rearrangement uses TRBV11-2 and TRBJ1-5; D is unclear. The germline V and J ends were trimmed by 0 bases and 4 bases, with 4 bases remaining between them. The CDR3 sequence is 13 residues long. Germline-derived CDR1 and CDR2 are SGHAT and FQNNGV. In DNA form, the CDR3 reads TGTGCCAGCAGCTTAGACAGAAATCAGCCCCAGCATTTT. It specifies CASSLDRNQPQHF.